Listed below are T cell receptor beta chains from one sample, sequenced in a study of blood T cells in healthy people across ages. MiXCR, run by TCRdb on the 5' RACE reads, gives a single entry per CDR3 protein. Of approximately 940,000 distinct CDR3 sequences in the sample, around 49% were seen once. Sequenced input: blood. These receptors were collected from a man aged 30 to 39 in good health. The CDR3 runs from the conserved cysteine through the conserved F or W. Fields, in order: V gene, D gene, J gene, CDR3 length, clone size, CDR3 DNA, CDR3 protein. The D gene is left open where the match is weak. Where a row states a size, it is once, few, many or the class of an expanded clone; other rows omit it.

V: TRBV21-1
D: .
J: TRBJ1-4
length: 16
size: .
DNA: TGTGCCAGCTCCTACCCTCGAGCAGCGGGGGGTGAAAAACTGTTTTTT
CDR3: CASSYPRAAGGEKLFF

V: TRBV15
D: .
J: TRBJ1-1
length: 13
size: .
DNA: TGTGCCACCAGCAAGCAAATGAACACTGAAGCTTTCTTT
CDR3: CATSKQMNTEAFF

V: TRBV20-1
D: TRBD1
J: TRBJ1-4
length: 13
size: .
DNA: TGCAGTGCTCGACAGGGGGAGACTGAAAAACTGTTTTTT
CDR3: CSARQGETEKLFF

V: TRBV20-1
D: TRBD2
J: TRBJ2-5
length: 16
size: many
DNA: TGCAGTGCTAGCCAACTACTAGCGGGGAAGCAAGAGACCCAGTACTTC
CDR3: CSASQLLAGKQETQYF

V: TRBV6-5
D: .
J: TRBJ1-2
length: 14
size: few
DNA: TGTGCCAGCAGTTACTCAGGCCAGGTCTATGGCTACACCTTC
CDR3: CASSYSGQVYGYTF

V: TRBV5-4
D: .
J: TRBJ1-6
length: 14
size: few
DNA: TGTGCCAGCACCCTCGACAGGCCCCATTCACCCCTCCACTTT
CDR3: CASTLDRPHSPLHF

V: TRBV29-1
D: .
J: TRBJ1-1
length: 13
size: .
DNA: TGCAGCGTTGGCCTAAACCAGGGATCTGAAGCTTTCTTT
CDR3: CSVGLNQGSEAFF

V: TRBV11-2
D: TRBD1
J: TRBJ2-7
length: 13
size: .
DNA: TGTGCCAGCAGCCATACAGGGGACAACGAGCAGTACTTC
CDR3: CASSHTGDNEQYF

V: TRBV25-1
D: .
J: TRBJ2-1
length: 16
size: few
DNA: TGTGCCAGCAGTGTTGGTCCCACTCAGGGTCAAAAGACCCAGTTCTTC
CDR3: CASSVGPTQGQKTQFF

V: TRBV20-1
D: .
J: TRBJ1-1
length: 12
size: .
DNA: TGCAGTGTCCTTGATCGGGCACAGGAAGCTTTCTTT
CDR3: CSVLDRAQEAFF

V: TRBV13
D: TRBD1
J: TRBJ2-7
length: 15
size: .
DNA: TGTGCCAGCAGACTTACAGGGGACAGTTCCTACGAGCAGTACTTC
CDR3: CASRLTGDSSYEQYF

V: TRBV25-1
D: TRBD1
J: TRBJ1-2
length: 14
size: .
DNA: TGTGCCAGCGGAGACAGGGGGCAGTTCTATGGCTACACCTTC
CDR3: CASGDRGQFYGYTF

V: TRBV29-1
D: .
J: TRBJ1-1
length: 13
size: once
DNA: TGCAGCGTTGAAGATTCGTGGTCAGGGTACGCTTTCTTT
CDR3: CSVEDSWSGYAFF

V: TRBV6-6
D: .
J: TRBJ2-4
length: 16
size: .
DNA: TGTGCCAGCAGGCACGACAGCAACTTAGCCAAAAACATTCAGTACTTC
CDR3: CASRHDSNLAKNIQYF

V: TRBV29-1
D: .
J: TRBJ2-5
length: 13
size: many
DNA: TGCAGCGTTGAGGGAAGTTGGGTACGGGAGCAGTACTTC
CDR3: CSVEGSWVREQYF

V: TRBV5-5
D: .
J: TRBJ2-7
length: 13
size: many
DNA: TGTGCCAGCAGCTTGGAATGGGGTGGCGAGCAGTACTTC
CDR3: CASSLEWGGEQYF

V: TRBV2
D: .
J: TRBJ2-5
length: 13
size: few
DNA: TGTGCCCCCCAGGGCAGGAGCCAAGAGACCCAGTACTTC
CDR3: CAPQGRSQETQYF

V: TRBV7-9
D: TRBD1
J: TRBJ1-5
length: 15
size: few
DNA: TGTGCCAGCAGCTTAGCAGCAGGGGGGGATCAGCCCCAGCATTTT
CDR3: CASSLAAGGDQPQHF

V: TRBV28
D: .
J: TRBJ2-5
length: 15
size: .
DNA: TGTGCCAGCAGCCCTATTTACAGGGCAGGGGAGACCCAGTACTTC
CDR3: CASSPIYRAGETQYF

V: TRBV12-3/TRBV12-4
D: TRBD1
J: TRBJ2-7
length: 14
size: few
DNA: TGTGCCAGCAGTGACCGGGACAGGGCGTACGAGCAGTACTTC
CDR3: CASSDRDRAYEQYF

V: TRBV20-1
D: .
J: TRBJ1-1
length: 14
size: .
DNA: TGCAGTGCTTCCTCCGGTTATAGGAACACTGAAGCTTTCTTT
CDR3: CSASSGYRNTEAFF

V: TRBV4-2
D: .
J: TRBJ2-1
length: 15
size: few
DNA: TGTGCCAGCAGCCAAGAGGAGGGGGGGCCCGGGGAGCAGTTCTTC
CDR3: CASSQEEGGPGEQFF

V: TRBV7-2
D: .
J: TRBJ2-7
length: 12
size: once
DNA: TGTGCCAGCGCCAGGTTGTCCTACGAGCAGTACTTC
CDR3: CASARLSYEQYF

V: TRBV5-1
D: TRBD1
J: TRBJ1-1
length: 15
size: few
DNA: TGCGCCAGCAGCTGGGGGACAGGGCGTGGAACTGAAGCTTTCTTT
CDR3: CASSWGTGRGTEAFF

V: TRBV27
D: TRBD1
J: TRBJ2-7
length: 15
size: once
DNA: TGTGCCAGCAGTTTGGGACAGGAGATCGCCTACGAGCAGTACTTC
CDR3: CASSLGQEIAYEQYF

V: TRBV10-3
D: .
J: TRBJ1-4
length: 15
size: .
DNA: TGTGCCATCAAAGGCGAGATTGCAACTAATGAAAAACTGTTTTTT
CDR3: CAIKGEIATNEKLFF

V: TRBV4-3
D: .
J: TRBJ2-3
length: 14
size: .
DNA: TGCGCCAGCAGCCAAGATCAGGGCGCAGATACGCAGTATTTT
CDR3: CASSQDQGADTQYF

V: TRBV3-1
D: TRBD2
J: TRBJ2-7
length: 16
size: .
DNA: TGTGCCAGCAGCCTGAACCTAGCGGGGGGCCGCTACGAGCAGTACTTC
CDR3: CASSLNLAGGRYEQYF

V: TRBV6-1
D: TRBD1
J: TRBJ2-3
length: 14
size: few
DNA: TGTGCCAGCAGTTATCCAGGGGGAACAGATACGCAGTATTTT
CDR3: CASSYPGGTDTQYF

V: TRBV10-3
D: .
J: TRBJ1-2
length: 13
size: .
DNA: TGTGCCATCAGTGGGGGGGCGAACTATGGCTACACCTTC
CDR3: CAISGGANYGYTF

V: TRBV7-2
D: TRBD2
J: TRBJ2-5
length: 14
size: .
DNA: TGTGCCAGCAGCCGGACTAGCCTAAAAGAGACCCAGTACTTC
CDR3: CASSRTSLKETQYF

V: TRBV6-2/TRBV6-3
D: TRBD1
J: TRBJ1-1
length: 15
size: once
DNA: TGTGCCAGCAGTTCTGTTGGCAGGGGGTTACCTGAAGCTTTCTTT
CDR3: CASSSVGRGLPEAFF

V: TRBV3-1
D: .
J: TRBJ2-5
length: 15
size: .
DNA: TGTGCCAGCAGCCCCCGGGTGACAGGAGGGGAGACCCAGTACTTC
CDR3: CASSPRVTGGETQYF

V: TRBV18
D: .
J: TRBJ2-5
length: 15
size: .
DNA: TGTGCCAGCTCACCGGGTAGCGGAATCCAAGAGACCCAGTACTTC
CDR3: CASSPGSGIQETQYF

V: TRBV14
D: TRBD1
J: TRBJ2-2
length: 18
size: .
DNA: TGTGCCAGCAGCCAAGATCTATGGACAGGGAAGGGGTCCGGGGAGCTGTTTTTT
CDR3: CASSQDLWTGKGSGELFF

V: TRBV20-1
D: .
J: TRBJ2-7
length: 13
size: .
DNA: TGCAGTGCTAGTAGTCAGGGAGGCTACGAGCAGTACTTC
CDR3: CSASSQGGYEQYF

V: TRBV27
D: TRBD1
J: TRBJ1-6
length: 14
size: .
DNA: TGTGCCAGCAGTTACGAGACAGGGAATTCACCCCTCCACTTT
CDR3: CASSYETGNSPLHF

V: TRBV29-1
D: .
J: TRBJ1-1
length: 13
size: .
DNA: TGCAGCGTTGACGGTACCCAGGGCACTGAAGCTTTCTTT
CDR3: CSVDGTQGTEAFF

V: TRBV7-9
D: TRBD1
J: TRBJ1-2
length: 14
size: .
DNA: TGTGCCAGCAGCAAGGGACAGGGGGTGGATGGCTACACCTTC
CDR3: CASSKGQGVDGYTF

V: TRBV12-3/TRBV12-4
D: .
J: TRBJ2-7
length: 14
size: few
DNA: TGTGCCAGCAGTTTCATGACAGCTAGTGTCGAGCAGTACTTC
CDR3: CASSFMTASVEQYF

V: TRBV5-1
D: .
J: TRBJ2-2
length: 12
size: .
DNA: TGCGCCAGCAGGGGAACACCCGGGGAGCTGTTTTTT
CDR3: CASRGTPGELFF

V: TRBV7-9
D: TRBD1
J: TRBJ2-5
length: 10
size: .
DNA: TGTGCCAGCTCCGGGACAGGGGCGTACTTC
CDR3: CASSGTGAYF

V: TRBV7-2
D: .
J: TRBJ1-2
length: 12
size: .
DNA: TGTGCCAGCAGCTTTGAGGTGCACGGCTACACCTTC
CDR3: CASSFEVHGYTF

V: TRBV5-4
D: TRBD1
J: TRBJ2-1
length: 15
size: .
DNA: TGTGCCAGCAGCTTCTTAGGACAGGGCCCGAATGAGCAGTTCTTC
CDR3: CASSFLGQGPNEQFF

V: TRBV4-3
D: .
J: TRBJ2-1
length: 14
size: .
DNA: TGCGCCAGCAGCCAAGGGGGGGATTACAATGAGCAGTTCTTC
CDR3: CASSQGGDYNEQFF

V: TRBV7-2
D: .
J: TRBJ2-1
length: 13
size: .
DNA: TGTGCCAGCAGCGGGTCCTCCGGCAATGAGCAGTTCTTC
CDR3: CASSGSSGNEQFF

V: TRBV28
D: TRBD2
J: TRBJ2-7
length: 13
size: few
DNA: TGTGCCAGCAGTTTCTTAGCGGGCTACGAGCAGTACTTC
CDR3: CASSFLAGYEQYF

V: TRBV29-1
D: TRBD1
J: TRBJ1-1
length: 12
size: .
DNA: TGCAGCGTTGTGGGACAGGAGGGACGAGCTTTCTTT
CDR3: CSVVGQEGRAFF

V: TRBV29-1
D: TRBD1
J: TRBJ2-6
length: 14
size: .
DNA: TGCAGCGTAAAAGGGGGCGCTGGGGCCAACGTCCTGACTTTC
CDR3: CSVKGGAGANVLTF

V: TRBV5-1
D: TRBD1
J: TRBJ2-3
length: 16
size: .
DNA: TGCGCCAGCAGCTTGGAAGACAGGGGGGGAACAGATACGCAGTATTTT
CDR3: CASSLEDRGGTDTQYF

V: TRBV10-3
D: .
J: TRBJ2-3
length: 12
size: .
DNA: TGTGCCATCAAGAGTAGCACAGATACGCAGTATTTT
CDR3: CAIKSSTDTQYF

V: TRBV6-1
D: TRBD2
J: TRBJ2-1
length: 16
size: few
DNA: TGTGCCAGCAGTCCGGGACTAGCGGGATTATACAATGAGCAGTTCTTC
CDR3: CASSPGLAGLYNEQFF

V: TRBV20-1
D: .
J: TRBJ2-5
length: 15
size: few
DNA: TGCAGTGCTAGGTCTCCACAGAGGCTGATAGAGACCCAGTACTTC
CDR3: CSARSPQRLIETQYF

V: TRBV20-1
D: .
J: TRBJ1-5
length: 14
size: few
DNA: TGCAGTGCTATGAGGCAGGGAAAGGTCCAGCCCCAGCATTTT
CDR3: CSAMRQGKVQPQHF

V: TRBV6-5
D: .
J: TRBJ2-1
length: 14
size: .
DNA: TGTGCCAGCAGTTACGGGGGCAGGGACAATGAGCAGTTCTTC
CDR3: CASSYGGRDNEQFF

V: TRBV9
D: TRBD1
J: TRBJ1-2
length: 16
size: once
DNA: TGTGCCAGCAGCGGGACAGGGGGCGAAGCTAACTATGGCTACACCTTC
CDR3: CASSGTGGEANYGYTF

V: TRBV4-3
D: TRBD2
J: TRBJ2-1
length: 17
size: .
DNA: TGCGCCAGCAGCCAAGATGCGGGACTAGACCAGGACGATGAGCAGTTCTTC
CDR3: CASSQDAGLDQDDEQFF

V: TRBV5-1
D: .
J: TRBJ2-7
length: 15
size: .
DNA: TGCGCCAGCAGCTTCCGAGGGGTAAACTCCTACGAGCAGTACTTC
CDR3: CASSFRGVNSYEQYF

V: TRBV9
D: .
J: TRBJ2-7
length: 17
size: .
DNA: TGTGCCAGCAGCCCGAGGTGGCCAGGGGCCCCCCTCTACGAGCAGTACTTC
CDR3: CASSPRWPGAPLYEQYF

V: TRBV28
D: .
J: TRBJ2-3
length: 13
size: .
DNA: TGTGCCAGCAGACAACAGGGAACAGATACGCAGTATTTT
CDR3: CASRQQGTDTQYF